These 2 T cell receptor beta chains originate from one sample sequenced in a study of somatic mutations in cytotoxic T cells in rheumatoid arthritis. The table came from immunoSEQ multiplex PCR; TCRdb's copy has only in-frame clones and leaves some out. The table has around 16,000 clones, 65% to 85% seen once. The sample comprised CD8+ T cells sorted from blood. Source of these receptors: an adult with rheumatoid arthritis.

The V call is TRBV5-4, the J call TRBJ2-1, with D uncertain. Trimming pared 2 bases from V and 6 bases from J, leaving 12 bases between. The germline gives CDR1 SGHNT, CDR2 YYREEE (reference sequence). The CDR3 sequence is 14 residues long. The CDR3 sequence is CASSFPDNPNEQFF. The CDR3 DNA reads as TGTGCCAGCAGCTTCCCCGATAACCCCAATGAGCAGTTCTTC.

This clone was seen only a few times. The V call is TRBV10-1, the J call TRBJ2-1; 10 nucleotides match TRBD2. After removal of 9 bases from V and 8 bases from J, the junction contained 10 bases not matched to a gene. The CDR3 is made up of 14 amino acids. Looked up from germline, CDR1 is WNHNN and CDR2 is SYGVQD (reference sequence). In nucleotides, the CDR3 is TGCGCCAGTAGAGCGGGGGGGGGTGTGGATGAGCAGTTCTTC. It translates to CASRAGGGVDEQFF.